This T cell receptor (beta chain) was identified during a study of T cells after yellow fever vaccination. Study-level results: Once the booster was given, most primary-vaccination clones reappeared, at about 97% for CD4 and roughly 86% for CD8. Weaker, the secondary response had a peak occurring faster, on day 5 versus 15.

This clonotype has ten or more counts. Its antigen is not known. Conversion of TCR transcripts into cDNA relied on 5'RACE template switching, which added a universal primer site and UMIs. MiXCR, applied by TCRdb to the 5' RACE reads, yields one record per CDR3 protein. The table has around 340,000 distinct CDR3 sequences, around an eighth seen once. The specimen comprised CD4+ T cells sorted from PBMCs, sampled 15 days after the yellow fever booster vaccination. The source of this sequence is a man aged 18 to 30 who received the YFV17D yellow fever vaccine.

The CDR3 loop reads CASSLGGRDYTF. CDR3 coding DNA: TGCGCCAGCAGCTTGGGGGGGCGAGACTACACCTTC. V gene TRBV5-1 combines with J gene TRBJ1-2; maybe TRBD1 (6 bases). CDR3 length equals 12 residues. V was trimmed by 0 bases and J by 10 bases, leaving 10 bases between them. Looked up from germline, CDR1 is SGHRS and CDR2 is YFSETQ.